The rows below give T cell receptor beta chains drawn from one sample of a study of tumor-infiltrating lymphocytes in localized non-small cell lung cancer. Sequenced by immunoSEQ multiplex PCR; TCRdb stores in-frame clones only, minus some. Of roughly 24,000 clones in the sample, roughly two thirds were seen once. The sequenced material came from lung tumor tissue. The receptors here all came from a human donor with non-small cell lung cancer. The CDR3 runs from the conserved cysteine through the conserved F or W. D genes are given only for firm matches. Clone size, where shown, is once, few, many, or a class for clones that have expanded.

D	J	size	V	CDR3	DNA
NA	TRBJ2-5	NA	TRBV7-9	CASSLDRVVETQYF	TGTGCCAGCAGCTTAGACAGGGTGGTTGAGACCCAGTACTTC
NA	TRBJ1-2	NA	TRBV13	CASSLEGSGYGYTF	TGTGCCAGCAGCTTAGAAGGGTCGGGGTATGGCTACACCTTC
TRBD2	TRBJ2-1	NA	TRBV4-1	CASSQALRAGGRYNEQFF	TGCGCCAGCAGCCAGGCCCTTAGGGCGGGAGGAAGGTACAATGAGCAGTTCTTC
NA	TRBJ2-3	NA	TRBV28	CASSFLDTQYF	TGTGCCAGCAGTTTCCTAGATACGCAGTATTTT
NA	TRBJ1-2	NA	TRBV15	CATSGGIDLYGYTF	TGTGCCACCAGCGGAGGTATTGATCTTTATGGCTACACCTTC
NA	TRBJ1-2	NA	TRBV6-1	CASSPRGNYGYTF	TGTGCCAGCAGTCCGAGGGGTAACTATGGCTACACCTTC
TRBD1	TRBJ1-5	NA	TRBV19	CASSNSRTGWNQPQHF	TGTGCCAGTAGCAACTCCCGGACAGGTTGGAATCAGCCCCAGCATTTT
NA	TRBJ1-4	NA	TRBV6-6	CASSWNPKGKLFF	TGTGCCAGCAGTTGGAACCCGAAGGGGAAACTGTTTTTT
TRBD2	TRBJ2-1	NA	TRBV10-3	CAISASSGSINEQFF	TGTGCCATCAGTGCGTCTAGCGGGAGTATAAATGAGCAGTTCTTC
NA	TRBJ2-7	NA	TRBV6-5	CASRIRWERSYEQYF	TGTGCCAGCAGGATACGCTGGGAGCGGAGCTACGAGCAGTACTTC
NA	TRBJ1-2	NA	TRBV6-5	CASSWTLSADGYTF	TGTGCCAGCAGTTGGACCCTATCGGCGGATGGCTACACCTTC
NA	TRBJ2-7	few	TRBV7-9	CASSFDPHPAEQYF	TGTGCCAGCAGCTTCGATCCCCACCCGGCGGAGCAGTACTTC
TRBD2	TRBJ2-5	NA	TRBV2	CASIRALAGEKTQYF	TGTGCCAGCATTAGGGCGCTAGCGGGAGAAAAGACCCAGTACTTC
NA	TRBJ1-2	NA	TRBV6-5	CASSAGPNYGYTF	TGTGCCAGCAGTGCGGGACCTAACTATGGCTACACCTTC
NA	TRBJ1-5	NA	TRBV7-9	CASSWTDQPQHF	TGTGCCAGCAGCTGGACAGATCAGCCCCAGCATTTT
TRBD1	TRBJ1-1	few	TRBV5-4	CASSLVDREGTEAFF	TGTGCCAGCAGCTTGGTGGACAGGGAGGGCACTGAAGCTTTCTTT